A single sample gave rise to the 28 T cell receptor beta chains below, sequenced in a study of shared clonotypes between healthy human individuals (TCRdb year 2020). The protocol used for the library was the immunoSEQ multiplex PCR assay. What TCRdb holds here is the immuneACCESS table cut down to in-frame rearrangements. Part of the clones is not present; checked against another copy, under half of the missing clones reflect an unresolved V gene, and the others are unexplained. For this sample the table gives about 380,000 clones, of which roughly 96% were detected only once. 0.32% of the sample goes to the ten largest clones. What was sequenced was memory CD8+ T cells sorted from blood. According to the study, the label for this sample's cell subset or site signals: CD45RO+ cells pooled with CCR7-negative TemRA cells. The receptors originated from a man aged 30 to 39 in good health.

This chain connects TRBV5-1 to TRBJ1-4, with 7 bases aligning to TRBD1. Germline V CDR1 and CDR2: SGHRS, YFSETQ. The CDR3 extends over 16 amino acids. With V trimmed by 3 bases and J by 2 bases, 7 bases remained unmatched. The CDR3 is CASSWTLGQTNEKLFF. The DNA for the CDR3 is TGCGCCAGCAGCTGGACCCTGGGACAGACTAATGAAAAACTGTTTTTT.

The genes are TRBV5-4 and TRBJ1-2, with D perhaps matching TRBD1 (5 bases). Germline V lookup: CDR1 SGHNT, CDR2 YYREEE (reference sequence). Trimming stripped 0 bases from V and 4 bases from J, with 16 bases between. The CDR3 spans 16 residues. The CDR3 bases are TGTGCCAGCAGCTTGGCTGGTGGGCAGGGAGCCTATGGCTACACCTTC. Encoded protein: CASSLAGGQGAYGYTF.

The chain carries TRBV23-1 and TRBJ1-5, with 8 nucleotides matching TRBD1. TRBV23-1 has ORF status, its function being uncertain. CDR3 length equals 18 residues. The V segment lost 2 bases and the J segment 7 bases; nucleotides outside the gene matches: 16. CDR3 sequence: CASSQNPPRTGKRQPQHF. The CDR3 DNA reads TGCGCCAGCAGTCAAAATCCCCCTCGGACAGGGAAGAGACAGCCCCAGCATTTT.

V and J are TRBV4-2 and TRBJ2-1, with TRBD2 identical over 7 bases. Losses at the gene ends were 3 bases for V and 9 bases for J; bases not matched to a gene: 8. The CDR3 is 14 residues long. The V gene's germline CDR1 is LGHNA and CDR2 YNFKEQ. In nucleotides, the CDR3 is TGTGCCAGCAGCCAGAGAGCGGGATGGGGTGAGCAGTTCTTC. Amino acid sequence: CASSQRAGWGEQFF.

J is TRBJ2-7 and V is TRBV27; TRBD2 matches at 8 bases. Germline-derived CDR1 and CDR2 are MNHEY and SMNVEV (reference sequence). The V gene end was trimmed by 2 bases and the J gene end by 0 bases; junction bases not matched to a gene: 3. The length of the CDR3 is 15 residues. DNA of the CDR3: TGTGCCAGCAGTTTAGAGGGGACTAGCTCCTACGAGCAGTACTTC. Its translation: CASSLEGTSSYEQYF.

J is TRBJ1-4 and V is TRBV6-5; the D gene is possibly TRBD1 (5 bases). Germline CDR1 is MNHEY and CDR2 is SVGAGI. V gave up 6 bases and J gave up 4 bases, with 9 bases separating them. The CDR3 is 13 residues long. The CDR3 is CASSREGNEKLFF. The CDR3 nucleotides are TGTGCCAGCAGCAGGGAGGGTAATGAAAAACTGTTTTTT.

This clone was recorded once. At one end, the junction sequence differs from germline, possibly due to a read error. Different DNA sequences within this sample yield the same CDR3. This chain joins TRBV7-2 and TRBJ2-4; TRBD2 aligns across 8 bases. This CDR3 is built from 14 residues. CDR1 SGHTA and CDR2 FQGNSA come from the germline V gene. The CDR3 bases are TGTGCCAGCAGCCTAGCGGGAGCCAAAAACATTCAGTACTTC. It encodes CASSLAGAKNIQYF.

The CDR3 loop is CASSLLGGTEAFF. CDR3 DNA: TGTGCCAGCAGCTTATTAGGGGGCACTGAAGCTTTCTTT. This chain connects TRBV7-3 to TRBJ1-1, with D possibly matching TRBD1 (6 bases). Trimming removed 2 bases at V and 4 bases at J, with 8 bases between. This CDR3 is built from 13 residues. Looked up from germline, CDR1 is SGHTA and CDR2 is FQGTGA.

In DNA, the CDR3 is TGTGCCAGCAGCCACTCTGACAGGGTTGGTGGCTACACCTTC. It yields the protein CASSHSDRVGGYTF. The chain couples TRBV4-2 to TRBJ1-2; 7 bases line up with TRBD1. With 3 bases clipped from V and 7 bases from J, the junction kept 8 bases outside the gene matches. The CDR3 spans 14 residues. The germline V gene encodes CDR1 LGHNA and CDR2 YNFKEQ.

This rearrangement joins TRBV5-1 to TRBJ2-7, with 8 bases aligning to TRBD2. Germline CDR1 SGHRS, CDR2 YFSETQ. CDR3 length: 14 residues. Trimming cost V 1 base and J 2 bases; bases outside gene matches: 2. DNA of the CDR3: TGCGCCAGCAGCTTGAGCGGGAGCACCTACGAGCAGTACTTC. It yields the protein CASSLSGSTYEQYF.

J is TRBJ1-2 and V is TRBV27; 9 bases line up with TRBD1. V was clipped by 2 bases and J by 7 bases; unmatched bases: 5. The CDR3 spans 14 residues. Germline values: CDR1 MNHEY, CDR2 SMNVEV (reference sequence). CDR3 residues: CASSLTGQGSGYTF. The DNA for the CDR3 is TGTGCCAGCAGTTTAACGGGACAGGGTAGTGGCTACACCTTC.

In its sample, this clone was seen once. J is TRBJ2-7 and V is TRBV11-2; 10 bases line up with TRBD2. V was pared by 0 bases and J by 2 bases, with 4 bases of the junction left unmatched. This CDR3 has 16 residues. In germline, CDR1 is SGHAT, CDR2 FQNNGV. CDR3 DNA sequence: TGTGCCAGCAGCTTAGACCAAGGACTAGCGGCCTACGAGCAGTACTTC. Encoded protein: CASSLDQGLAAYEQYF.

The chain recombines TRBV28 with TRBJ1-1; unclear D gene. V was clipped by 2 bases and J by 1 base, with 14 bases between them. This CDR3 has 16 amino acids. Germline V gene lookup returns CDR1 MDHEN and CDR2 SYDVKM. CDR3 nucleotides: TGTGCCAGCAGTTTACCTGGAGCGGCTAAGAACACTGAAGCTTTCTTT. This sequence encodes CASSLPGAAKNTEAFF.

The chain recombines TRBV4-1 with TRBJ2-2; the D gene could be TRBD1 or TRBD2 (5 bases each). V was trimmed by 4 bases and J by 0 bases, leaving 12 bases between them. The CDR3 has 16 amino acids. Per the germline V gene, CDR1 is MGHRA and CDR2 is YSYEKL. The CDR3 spells CASSPRGDSNTGELFF. For the CDR3, the DNA is TGCGCCAGCAGCCCTAGAGGGGATTCGAACACCGGGGAGCTGTTTTTT.

The chain links TRBV30 to TRBJ1-5; 8 nucleotides align to TRBD1. CDR3 length: 15 amino acids. Germline trimming cut 5 bases from V and 5 bases from J; bases unmatched to any gene: 11. The germline CDR1 and CDR2 sequences are GTSNPN and SVGIG (reference sequence). The CDR3 here is CAWGKSGGRDQPQHF. The DNA of the CDR3 is TGTGCCTGGGGTAAATCAGGGGGCCGTGATCAGCCCCAGCATTTT.

This clone was seen just once. This sequence joins TRBV2 and TRBJ2-7, with 13 bases fitting TRBD2. After removal of 5 bases from V and 4 bases from J, the junction contained 5 bases not matched to a gene. The CDR3 spans 15 residues. CDR1 is SNHLY, CDR2 FYNNEI, per germline. CDR3 sequence (DNA): TGTGCCAGCAGTTTCGGACTAGCGGGAGTGTACGAGCAGTACTTC. Its translation: CASSFGLAGVYEQYF.

This chain joins TRBV7-2 and TRBJ2-5; D unresolved. The CDR3 runs 13 residues. V was trimmed by 5 bases and J by 1 base, leaving 8 bases between them. Germline V gives CDR1 SGHTA, CDR2 FQGNSA. CDR3 loop: CASSRKSQETQYF. CDR3 nucleotide sequence: TGTGCCAGCAGCCGTAAATCCCAAGAGACCCAGTACTTC. Full variable domain (rest looked up from reference TRBV7-2 and TRBJ2-5): GAGVSQSPSNKVTEKGKDVELRCDPISGHTALYWYRQSLGQGLEFLIYFQGNSAPDKSGLPSDRFSAERTGGSVSTLTIQRTQQEDSAVYLCASSRKSQETQYFGPGTRLLVL.

V and J are TRBV7-8 and TRBJ1-4; D unclear. The V end was cut by 1 base, the J end by 0 bases, with 9 bases between. The CDR3 runs to 16 residues. Germline V gene lookup returns CDR1 SGHVS and CDR2 FQNEAQ. CDR3 sequence reads: CASSLDSGPTNEKLFF. CDR3 bases: TGTGCCAGCAGCTTAGATAGCGGGCCAACTAATGAAAAACTGTTTTTT.

The CDR3 loop is CSVEDIQPEAFF. The CDR3 DNA reads TGCAGCGTTGAAGATATCCAGCCTGAAGCTTTCTTT. The J gene is TRBJ1-1, the V gene TRBV29-1; no clear D. V gave up 0 bases and J gave up 6 bases, with 8 bases separating them. Germline V gene data show CDR1 as SQVTM and CDR2 as ANQGSEA. The CDR3 spans 12 residues.

As to this clone: The sample has other DNA sequences that encode this CDR3 too. The J gene is TRBJ2-3, the V gene TRBV5-1; weak D call: TRBD2 (6 bases). The CDR3 extends over 14 amino acids. CDR1 is SGHRS, CDR2 YFSETQ, per germline. Trimming left V 0 bases short and J 5 bases short, with 10 bases between. The CDR3 region is CASSLGGVGDTQYF. The CDR3 DNA follows: TGCGCCAGCAGCTTGGGCGGGGTAGGAGATACGCAGTATTTT.

This clone was seen a handful of times. The CDR3 loop is CSASDTEAFF. The DNA for the CDR3 is TGCAGCGCGAGTGACACTGAAGCTTTCTTT. The genes are TRBV29-1 and TRBJ1-1; D not resolved. Looked up from germline, CDR1 is SQVTM and CDR2 is ANQGSEA. V dropped 7 bases and J dropped 3 bases, with 6 bases sitting between them. This CDR3 is built from 10 residues.

This sequence joins TRBV27 and TRBJ1-4, with a tentative D call TRBD1 (5 bases). Looked up from germline, CDR1 is MNHEY and CDR2 is SMNVEV (reference sequence). The V and J ends lost 0 bases and 11 bases respectively, with 16 bases between them. The length of the CDR3 is 15 residues. The CDR3 loop is CASSLSSTSAGKLFF. The CDR3 coding sequence is TGTGCCAGCAGTTTATCCAGTACGTCGGCAGGGAAACTGTTTTTT. Full variable domain (outside the CDR3, taken from reference TRBV27 and TRBJ1-4): EAQVTQNPRYLITVTGKKLTVTCSQNMNHEYMSWYRQDPGLGLRQIYYSMNVEVTDKGDVPEGYKVSRKEKRNFPLILESPSPNQTSLYFCASSLSSTSAGKLFFGSGTQLSVL.

The rearrangement uses TRBV10-3 and TRBJ1-6, with D possibly being TRBD1 (6 bases). The CDR3 extends over 12 amino acids. V lost 9 bases and J lost 5, with 8 bases in between. The germline V gene encodes CDR1 ENHRY and CDR2 SYGVKD. The CDR3 coding sequence is TGTGCCATTGGGGACAATAATTCACCCCTCCACTTT. Its translation is CAIGDNNSPLHF.

This clone was seen just once. The V gene is TRBV10-3, the J gene TRBJ2-2; 9 bases agree with TRBD2. Trimming cost V 8 bases and J 4 bases; bases outside gene matches: 8. Germline lookup yields CDR1 ENHRY and CDR2 SYGVKD. The CDR3 is 15 residues long. CDR3 amino acids: CAIGEELAGTGELFF. The CDR3 DNA reads as TGTGCCATCGGAGAGGAACTAGCGGGCACCGGGGAGCTGTTTTTT.

The chain couples TRBV7-8 to TRBJ1-2; TRBD1 matches at 9 bases. The CDR3 totals 13 residues. CDR1 SGHVS and CDR2 FQNEAQ come from the germline V gene. With 1 base clipped from V and 9 bases from J, the junction kept 3 bases outside the gene matches. CDR3 residues: CASSLGTGVRYTF. The CDR3 nucleotides are TGTGCCAGCAGCTTAGGGACAGGGGTACGCTACACCTTC.

The sample holds one count of this clone. The chain joins TRBV28 to TRBJ2-7, with 8 nucleotides matching TRBD1. The CDR3 is 14 residues long. Per germline, CDR1 MDHEN and CDR2 SYDVKM. Losses at the gene ends were 5 bases for V and 4 bases for J; bases not matched to a gene: 7. CDR3 DNA sequence: TGTGCCAGCAGTGCCACAGGGGGAGGATACGAGCAGTACTTC. Its protein product is CASSATGGGYEQYF.

The chain has TRBV5-4 and TRBJ2-3, with D unresolved. V was pared by 0 bases and J by 0 bases, with 14 bases between. The CDR3 is 17 amino acids. Germline V gene data show CDR1 as SGHNT and CDR2 as YYREEE (reference sequence). The CDR3 region is CASSLVRGTPSTDTQYF. The CDR3 region has the DNA TGTGCCAGCAGCTTGGTACGAGGCACCCCTAGCACAGATACGCAGTATTTT.

V usage is TRBV10-3 and J usage is TRBJ2-2; D is ambiguous. Trimming took 2 bases from V and 3 from J, leaving 4 bases between them. The germline CDR1 and CDR2 sequences are ENHRY and SYGVKD. The CDR3 has 13 amino acids. CDR3 amino acids: CAISEEDTGELFF. Written as DNA, the CDR3 is TGTGCCATCAGTGAGGAGGACACCGGGGAGCTGTTTTTT.